Below, 27 T cell receptor beta chains from the same sample are listed, as sequenced in a study of T-cell reconstitution after alpha-beta-depleted transplantation in children. For TCRbeta, the library was prepared with unique molecular identifiers. TCRdb analysed the PCR reads with MiXCR anew, one entry per CDR3 protein. The sample includes some 600,000 distinct CDR3 sequences, approximately 17% of them seen just once. Sequencing used PBMCs from the stem cell graft donor, obtained from the stem cell graft. These TCRs come from a human donor who donated a stem cell graft to a child with acute myeloid leukemia.

The chain employs TRBV7-6 and TRBJ2-6; the D call may be TRBD1 or TRBD2 (5 bases each). The V end was cut by 5 bases, the J end by 0 bases, with 17 bases between. The germline CDR1 and CDR2 sequences are SGHVS and FNYEAQ. CDR3 length: 18 residues. CDR3 in amino acids: CASSPRDPASSGANVLTF. The DNA for the CDR3 is TGTGCCAGCAGCCCCAGGGACCCTGCGAGCTCTGGGGCCAACGTCCTGACTTTC.

There are many counts of this clonotype. The V call is TRBV12-3 or TRBV12-4, the J call TRBJ1-5, with D possibly TRBD1 on 6 matching bases. Trimming removed 7 bases at V and 6 bases at J, with 13 bases between. The CDR3 contains 13 residues. The CDR3 coding sequence is TGTGCCAGCACCATAGGGGGAGGTCAGCCCCAGCATTTT. It encodes CASTIGGGQPQHF.

In this sample, this clonotype turned up many times. The rearrangement links TRBV21-1 to TRBJ2-7; the table's D gene call, TRBD1, was not cross checked with the DNA. TRBV21-1 is a listed pseudogene. The CDR3 extends over 13 amino acids. The CDR3 reads CASSKGRTGTPKV. The CDR3 DNA follows: TGTGCCAGCAGCAAAGGTCGGACAGGGACACCTAAGGTC.

This clonotype was counted a few times. V is TRBV7-9 and J is TRBJ2-1; D might be TRBD1 (6 bases). The V gene lost 1 base and the J gene lost 8 bases, with 15 bases spanning the gap. From germline, CDR1 is SEHNR and CDR2 FQNEAQ (reference sequence). There are 15 residues in the CDR3. Here the CDR3 reads CASSLEQGKGYEQFF. CDR3 coding DNA: TGTGCCAGCAGCTTAGAACAGGGTAAAGGCTATGAGCAGTTCTTC. Full variable domain (missing parts from reference TRBV7-9 and TRBJ2-1): DTGVSQNPRHKITKRGQNVTFRCDPISEHNRLYWYRQTLGQGPEFLTYFQNEAQLEKSRLLSDRFSAERPKGSFSTLEIQRTEQGDSAMYLCASSLEQGKGYEQFFGPGTRLTVL.

This clonotype was observed a few times. The V gene is TRBV20-1, the J gene TRBJ2-7; D unresolved. Germline values: CDR1 DFQATT, CDR2 SNEGSKA (reference sequence). Trimming left V 0 bases short and J 6 bases short, with 9 bases between. The CDR3 totals 12 residues. CDR3 sequence (DNA): TGCAGTGCTAGAGACCCTGGAATCGAGCAGTACTTC. It translates to CSARDPGIEQYF.

This clonotype was picked up one time. This may stem from a read error, because a much larger clone lies one nucleotide away. The genes are TRBV20-1 and TRBJ2-1, with D perhaps matching TRBD1 or TRBD2 (6 bases each). Germline V gene data show CDR1 as DFQATT and CDR2 as SNEGSKA (reference sequence). The CDR3 length is 14 residues. V was pared by 0 bases and J by 15 bases, with 21 bases between. For the CDR3, the DNA is TGCAGTGCTAGAGATAGGGGGATAGCGGCGCTGCGGTTCTTC. Translated: CSARDRGIAALRFF.

This clonotype was counted many times. The rearrangement links TRBV7-2 to TRBJ2-1; 7 bases match TRBD2. V gave up 3 bases and J gave up 4 bases; unmatched junction bases: 3. The CDR3 runs 14 residues. Germline V lookup: CDR1 SGHTA, CDR2 FQGNSA. The DNA for the CDR3 is TGTGCCAGCAGCTTCCTCGGGGGGTACAATGAGCAGTTCTTC. Translation gives CASSFLGGYNEQFF.

This clonotype has more than one count but fewer than ten. The chain combines TRBV5-1 with TRBJ2-1, with TRBD2 identical over 8 bases. Germline CDR1 SGHRS, CDR2 YFSETQ. After removal of 4 bases from V and 6 bases from J, the junction contained 9 bases not matched to a gene. The CDR3 spans 15 residues. For the CDR3, the DNA is TGCGCCAGCAGCCCAACTAGGGCGGGGGGCAATGAGCAGTTCTTC. Translated: CASSPTRAGGNEQFF.

This clonotype occurred many times. J is TRBJ2-7 and V is TRBV12-3 or TRBV12-4; D is perhaps TRBD2 (5 bases). The V gene lost 4 bases and the J gene lost 0 bases, with 10 bases spanning the gap. CDR3 length equals 14 residues. The CDR3 loop reads CASSSPGSSYEQYF. Here the CDR3 DNA reads TGTGCCAGCAGTTCGCCGGGATCCTCCTACGAGCAGTACTTC.

This clonotype was observed many times. CDR3: CASSPGSGSPTQYF. CDR3 coding DNA: TGTGCCAGCAGTCCAGGTAGCGGTTCCCCCACCCAGTACTTC. The chain employs TRBV12-3 or TRBV12-4 and TRBJ2-5; weak D call: TRBD2 (6 bases). The CDR3 runs 14 residues. V was trimmed by 5 bases and J by 8 bases, leaving 18 bases between them.

V gene TRBV10-3 combines with J gene TRBJ2-3; the D is unclear. Germline V gene data show CDR1 as ENHRY and CDR2 as SYGVKD. The CDR3 contains 14 residues. The germline V and J ends were trimmed by 2 bases and 2 bases, with 8 bases remaining between them. The CDR3 DNA reads TGTGCCATCAGTGAGGCATTATTCACAGATACGCAGTATTTT. Translated: CAISEALFTDTQYF.

The gene calls are TRBV15 and TRBJ1-6; unclear D gene. CDR3 size: 16 residues. Trimming took 0 bases from V and 2 from J, leaving 8 bases between them. Germline CDR1 is LNHNV and CDR2 is YYDKDF (reference sequence). The CDR3 nucleotides read TGTGCCACCAGCAGAGATGTTAGTGCCTATAATTCACCCCTCCACTTT. Residues: CATSRDVSAYNSPLHF.

There are many counts of this clonotype. CDR3 protein: CSARDHGDVTEAFF. The CDR3 DNA reads as TGCAGTGCTAGAGATCACGGGGATGTCACTGAAGCTTTCTTT. The V call is TRBV20-1, the J call TRBJ1-1; D unresolved. The V end lost 0 bases, the J end lost 4 bases, and 12 bases lay between the germline ends. This CDR3 region has 14 residues. Germline V CDR1 and CDR2: DFQATT, SNEGSKA (reference sequence).

This clonotype has only one observation. This sequence joins TRBV6-2 or TRBV6-3 and TRBJ1-1, with D perhaps TRBD1 (6 bases). The germline gives CDR1 MNHEY, CDR2 SVGEGT. V lost 4 bases to trimming and J lost 7 bases, with 13 bases between them. CDR3 length: 13 residues. In DNA form, the CDR3 reads TGTGCCAGCAGTTTCGACAGGAAGAATGAAGCTTTCTTT. Translation gives CASSFDRKNEAFF.

This clonotype has a handful of counts. This chain links TRBV5-1 with TRBJ2-3, with TRBD1 matching 11 bases. The CDR3 runs to 17 residues. Germline V lookup: CDR1 SGHRS, CDR2 YFSETQ. Trimming removed 3 bases from V and 0 bases from J; junction bases left unmatched: 6. The CDR3 sequence is CASSSGTGGWSTDTQYF. The CDR3 bases are TGCGCCAGCAGCTCCGGGACAGGGGGATGGAGCACAGATACGCAGTATTTT.

This chain joins TRBV20-1 and TRBJ2-5; D might be TRBD1 or TRBD2, each matching 5 bases. Trimming cost V 3 bases and J 0 bases, with 11 bases left between them. The CDR3 totals 14 residues. The germline gives CDR1 DFQATT, CDR2 SNEGSKA (reference sequence). CDR3 nucleotide sequence: TGCAGTGCTAGTTACGGGGCCGACCAAGAGACCCAGTACTTC. It specifies CSASYGADQETQYF.

This clonotype was detected once. J is TRBJ2-7 and V is TRBV4-2; D not resolved. In germline, CDR1 is LGHNA, CDR2 YNFKEQ. The V end lost 4 bases, the J end lost 0 bases, and 10 bases lay between the germline ends. The CDR3 spans 14 residues. CDR3 protein: CASSPRHLSYEQYV. The CDR3 DNA sequence: TGTGCCAGCAGCCCCAGGCACCTCTCCTACGAGCAGTACGTC.

This clonotype was counted many times. The chain recombines TRBV20-1 with TRBJ1-5, with D uncertain. Germline assignment: CDR1 DFQATT and CDR2 SNEGSKA (reference sequence). CDR3 length: 14 residues. Trimming left V 1 base short and J 2 bases short, with 9 bases between. This CDR3 reads CSARGRSGNQPQHF. The CDR3 DNA follows: TGCAGTGCTAGAGGGAGGAGTGGCAATCAGCCCCAGCATTTT.

This clonotype was counted ten times or more. The CDR3 nucleotides are TGCGCCAGCAGCAGTAGGACTAGCGAGTCCGAGCAGTACTTC. Encoded protein: CASSSRTSESEQYF. The V call is TRBV5-1, the J call TRBJ2-7, with 9 bases identical to TRBD2. This CDR3 is 14 amino acids long. J was trimmed by 6 bases and V by 4 bases; bases with no gene match: 8. Germline CDR1 SGHRS, CDR2 YFSETQ. Filled out from reference TRBV5-1 and TRBJ2-7, the complete variable domain reads KAGVTQTPRYLIKTRGQQVTLSCSPISGHRSVSWYQQTPGQGLQFLFEYFSETQRNKGNFPGRFSGRQFSNSRSEMNVSTLELGDSALYLCASSSRTSESEQYFGPGTRLTVT.

V and J are TRBV12-3 or TRBV12-4 and TRBJ2-7; D is unresolved. Trimming shortened V by 1 base and J by 3 bases, and 7 bases separated the two germline ends. The CDR3 length is 13 residues. The CDR3 region has the DNA TGTGCCAGCAGTTTAGATCCCAACTACGAGCAGTACGTC. It encodes CASSLDPNYEQYV.

This clonotype showed up just once. The chain links TRBV12-3 or TRBV12-4 to TRBJ1-6; D is undetermined. The CDR3 consists of 14 residues. V dropped 3 bases and J dropped 5 bases, with 8 bases sitting between them. Here the CDR3 reads CASSFRANNSPLHF. DNA for the CDR3: TGTGCCAGCAGTTTCCGTGCCAATAATTCACCCCTCCACTTT.

This clonotype has a handful of counts. The chain is built from TRBV15 and TRBJ1-4; weak D call: TRBD1 (5 bases). The CDR3 has 15 residues. Trimming took 0 bases from V and 5 from J, leaving 10 bases between them. CDR1 and CDR2 from the germline V gene are LNHNV and YYDKDF (reference sequence). The CDR3 protein is CATSREGVGNEKLFF. CDR3 DNA sequence: TGTGCCACCAGCAGAGAGGGGGTAGGCAATGAAAAACTGTTTTTT.

This clonotype was counted many times. The rearrangement joins TRBV7-9 to TRBJ2-5; tentatively, D is TRBD1 or TRBD2 (6 bases each). V was clipped by 4 bases and J by 1 base, with 13 bases between them. The CDR3 length is 15 residues. The V gene's germline CDR1 is SEHNR and CDR2 FQNEAQ (reference sequence). In DNA, the CDR3 is TGTGCCAGCAGCTCCTGGGAGGACAGCCAAGAGACCCAGTACTTC. Its protein product is CASSSWEDSQETQYF.

In this sample, this clonotype turned up many times. V gene TRBV20-1 combines with J gene TRBJ2-5; no reliable D call. Trimming took 4 bases from V and 6 from J, leaving 9 bases between them. The CDR3 has 11 amino acids. Germline V gives CDR1 DFQATT, CDR2 SNEGSKA (reference sequence). The CDR3 coding sequence is TGCAGTGCTATAGCAGACCAGACCCAGTACTTC. Protein product: CSAIADQTQYF.

This clonotype was counted only a few times. The rearrangement uses TRBV11-2 and TRBJ2-1; 9 bases line up with TRBD2. The V and J ends lost 5 bases and 6 bases, in that order; junction bases with no gene match: 17. CDR1 is SGHAT, CDR2 FQNNGV, per germline. The CDR3 is made up of 18 amino acids. CDR3 coding DNA: TGTGCCAGCAGCCCCATGGGGCCAGCGGGGGGCTACACCAATGAGCAGTTCTTC. Translation gives CASSPMGPAGGYTNEQFF.

This clonotype has more than one count but fewer than ten. This chain uses TRBV20-1 with TRBJ2-1; D gene uncertain. CDR1 and CDR2 from the germline V gene are DFQATT and SNEGSKA (reference sequence). The CDR3 length is 16 residues. V was clipped by 3 bases and J by 8 bases, with 23 bases between them. DNA of the CDR3: TGCAGTGCTAGTATCCGGCGGCCCCATCCACAGTATGAGCAGTTCTTC. It is translated as CSASIRRPHPQYEQFF.

J is TRBJ2-7 and V is TRBV12-3 or TRBV12-4; TRBD1 matches at 8 bases. V gave up 8 bases and J gave up 0 bases; unmatched junction bases: 6. The CDR3 loop spans 14 amino acids. The CDR3 nucleotides read TGTGCCAGCGGGAGGACAGGGACCTCCTACGAGCAGTACTTC. Its translation: CASGRTGTSYEQYF.